The entry below gives a single T cell receptor beta chain sequence along with its context. Its cognate antigen is unknown. The record originates from a study of cytomegalovirus exposure and HLA in healthy donors. Overall study findings and caveats: In a later analysis, most CMV-associated TCR beta chains appeared HLA-restricted.

The trim removed 1 base at V and 10 bases at J, leaving 12 bases unmatched. The germline V gene encodes CDR1 SGHAT and CDR2 FQNNGV. The CDR3 covers 18 residues. Primers: 60 Vbeta forward and 13 Jbeta reverse. Authors' analysis steps: Unique TCR beta chains totaled 65 million to 95 million in a later count, with around 12 million of them shared. Sequenced by immunoSEQ multiplex PCR; TCRdb stores in-frame clones only, minus some. The V and J calls and clone size were taken over from that table, and D and trimming were inferred from the DNA. In the table there are 210,000 or so clones, roughly 73% of which are singletons.

The sequence came from a boy between 10 and 17 years old in good health and CMV-seronegative. The rearrangement joins TRBV11-2 to TRBJ2-1; 14 bases are a match to TRBD2. Material for sequencing was PBMCs. CDR3 sequence (DNA): TGTGCCAGCAGCTTAGCGTGGACTAGCGGGGGGCGCATTGGGGAGCAGTTCTTC. This sequence encodes CASSLAWTSGGRIGEQFF. Filled out from reference TRBV11-2 and TRBJ2-1, the complete variable domain reads EAGVAQSPRYKIIEKRQSVAFWCNPISGHATLYWYQQILGQGPKLLIQFQNNGVVDDSQLPKDRFSAERLKGVDSTLKIQPAKLEDSAVYLCASSLAWTSGGRIGEQFFGPGTRLTVL.